This is a list of T cell receptor beta chains from one sample in a study of cytomegalovirus exposure and HLA in healthy donors. The method was immunoSEQ multiplex PCR; TCRdb's version includes in-frame clones alone and lacks a portion of them. In the table there are 85,000 to 100,000 clones, 64% of which are singletons. Material for sequencing was PBMCs. The receptors come from a man aged 60 to 75 in good health and CMV-seronegative. Both conserved end residues are part of each CDR3. A D gene is named only where the DNA matches it firmly. Not every row has a clone size; where given, it reads once, few, many or a size class.

d_call	v_call	j_call	clone_size	cdr3_nt	cdr3_aa
TRBD1	TRBV2	TRBJ2-1	-	TGTGCCAGCAGTGGGGACAGGGGGCCTTACAATGAGCAGTTCTTC	CASSGDRGPYNEQFF
TRBD1	TRBV4-2	TRBJ1-2	once	TGTGCCAGCAGCCGCAAGACAGGGCCGCTAGATGGCTACACCTTC	CASSRKTGPLDGYTF
-	TRBV2	TRBJ2-3	-	TGTGCCAGCACGGCGGAGAATACGCAGTATTTT	CASTAENTQYF
TRBD2	TRBV19	TRBJ2-5	-	TGTGCCAGTAGTATAGTCTTTAGCGGGGGGGAGACCCAGTACTTC	CASSIVFSGGETQYF
-	TRBV28	TRBJ2-5	once	TGTGCCAGCAGTGGACAGTTAGGAGGGACCCAGTACTTC	CASSGQLGGTQYF
TRBD1	TRBV18	TRBJ1-5	-	TGTGCCAGCTCACAGGACAGGGGGGCCCATCAGCCCCAGCATTTT	CASSQDRGAHQPQHF
-	TRBV18	TRBJ1-5	-	TGTGCCAGCTCACCCGACCAGGTGGATAGCAATCAGCCCCAGCATTTT	CASSPDQVDSNQPQHF
-	TRBV11-3	TRBJ2-2	-	TGTGCCAGCAGGACAGGCAGCACCGGGGAGCTGTTTTTT	CASRTGSTGELFF
-	TRBV28	TRBJ1-6	once	TGTGCCAGCAGGCTCAGGGGTCCAAATTCACCCCTCCACTTT	CASRLRGPNSPLHF
-	TRBV27	TRBJ2-2	-	TGTGCCAGCAGTTTATGGGGCACCACCGGGGAGCTGTTTTTT	CASSLWGTTGELFF
-	TRBV7-6	TRBJ2-2	-	TGTGCCAGCAGCTCATACAGGGAGAACACCGGGGAGCTGTTTTTT	CASSSYRENTGELFF
-	TRBV6-1	TRBJ2-2	-	TGTGCCAGCAGTGTGTCTCTAGACCGGGAGCTGTTTTTT	CASSVSLDRELFF
TRBD2	TRBV19	TRBJ2-3	-	TGTGCCAGTAGTATCCCCAGCGGGGGGAACACAGATACGCAGTATTTT	CASSIPSGGNTDTQYF
-	TRBV6-6	TRBJ1-2	-	TGTGCCAGCAGTTACTCAGGGGCGGGCTACACCTTC	CASSYSGAGYTF
TRBD1	TRBV7-9	TRBJ1-4	once	TGTGCCAGCAGCTCCGGGACAGGGGGTCAGGAAAAACTGTTTTTT	CASSSGTGGQEKLFF
TRBD2	TRBV2	TRBJ2-7	-	TGTGCCAGCAAAACAGGTAGCGGGAGGTCCTACGAGCAGTACTTC	CASKTGSGRSYEQYF
TRBD1	TRBV28	TRBJ2-7	-	TGTGCCAGCAGTTTAGAGGGGACAGGGTACGAGCAGTACTTC	CASSLEGTGYEQYF
-	TRBV18	TRBJ1-5	-	TGTGCCAGCTCACCAGAACGGGGTGGCAATCAGCCCCAGCATTTT	CASSPERGGNQPQHF
-	TRBV2	TRBJ1-1	-	TGTGCCACCATCTCCAGAGGGCGACCGAACACTGAAGCTTTCTTT	CATISRGRPNTEAFF
TRBD1	TRBV7-6	TRBJ1-6	once	TGTGCCAGCAGCTTAGGCCGGGACAGGGGGTATAATTCACCCCTCCACTTT	CASSLGRDRGYNSPLHF
TRBD2	TRBV27	TRBJ2-5	-	TGTGCCAGCAGACGGGCTAGCGGGAGAGAGACCCAGTACTTC	CASRRASGRETQYF
TRBD1	TRBV10-3	TRBJ1-1	-	TGTGCCATCAGCGACAGGGTCGGGAACACTGAAGCTTTCTTT	CAISDRVGNTEAFF
-	TRBV18	TRBJ2-7	few	TGTGCCAGCTCACAAGGGGTTCGGGTGAGCGAGCAGTACTTC	CASSQGVRVSEQYF